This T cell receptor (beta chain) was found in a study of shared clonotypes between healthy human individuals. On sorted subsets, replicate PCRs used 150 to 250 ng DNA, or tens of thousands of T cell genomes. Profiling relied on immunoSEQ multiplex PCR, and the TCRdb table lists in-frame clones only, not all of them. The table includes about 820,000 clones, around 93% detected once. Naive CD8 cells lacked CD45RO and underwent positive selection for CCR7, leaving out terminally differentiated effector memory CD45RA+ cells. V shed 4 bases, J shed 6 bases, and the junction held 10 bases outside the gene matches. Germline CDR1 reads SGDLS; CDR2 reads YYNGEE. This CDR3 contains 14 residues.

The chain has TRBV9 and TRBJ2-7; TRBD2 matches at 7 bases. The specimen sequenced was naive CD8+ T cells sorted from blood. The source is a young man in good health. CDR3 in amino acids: CASSPRDYRSEQYF. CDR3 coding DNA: TGTGCCAGCAGCCCCCGGGACTACCGATCCGAGCAGTACTTC. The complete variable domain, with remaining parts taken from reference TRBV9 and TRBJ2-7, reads DSGVTQTPKHLITATGQRVTLRCSPRSGDLSVYWYQQSLDQGLQFLIQYYNGEERAKGNILERFSAQQFPDLHSELNLSSLELGDSALYFCASSPRDYRSEQYFGPGTRLTVT.